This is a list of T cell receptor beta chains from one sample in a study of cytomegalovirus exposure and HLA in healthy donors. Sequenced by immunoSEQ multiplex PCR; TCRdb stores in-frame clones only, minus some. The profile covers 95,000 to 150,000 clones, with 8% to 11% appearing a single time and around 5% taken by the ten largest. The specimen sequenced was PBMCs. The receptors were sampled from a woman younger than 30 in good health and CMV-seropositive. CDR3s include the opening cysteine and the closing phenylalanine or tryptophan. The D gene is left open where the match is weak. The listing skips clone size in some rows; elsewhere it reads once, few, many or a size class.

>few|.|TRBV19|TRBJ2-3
TGTGCCAGTAGTAAAGGTAGCGGACGCACAGATACGCAGTATTTT
CASSKGSGRTDTQYF
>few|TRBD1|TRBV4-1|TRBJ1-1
TGCGCCAGCAGCCCCGGGACAGGGGGTAGAGAAGCTTTCTTT
CASSPGTGGREAFF
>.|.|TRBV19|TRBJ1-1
TGTGCCAGTAGTATTGCGGGGGTTGGAGCTTTCTTT
CASSIAGVGAFF
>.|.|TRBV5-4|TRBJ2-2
TGTGCCAGCAGCTCACCAACGACACTCGGGGAGCTGTTTTTT
CASSSPTTLGELFF
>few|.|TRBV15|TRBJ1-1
TGTGCCATCGGGGGGCCTCAAGCTTTCTTT
CAIGGPQAFF
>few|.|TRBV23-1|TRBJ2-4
TGCGCCAGCAGACCGACGGGACTAGCCAAAAACATTCAGTACTTC
CASRPTGLAKNIQYF
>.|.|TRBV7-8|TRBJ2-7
TGTGCCAGCAGCTTAGTTCGGGAGCAGTACTTC
CASSLVREQYF
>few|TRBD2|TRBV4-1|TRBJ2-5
TGCGCCAGCAGCCAAGAGCCCCCTGAGGTAGCGGGACTCCAAGAGACCCAGTACTTC
CASSQEPPEVAGLQETQYF
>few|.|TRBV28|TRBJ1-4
TGTGCCAGCAGTTCGGGGGGCAATGAAAAACTGTTTTTT
CASSSGGNEKLFF
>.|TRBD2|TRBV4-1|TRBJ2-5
TGCGCCAGCAGCCCAGGGACTAGCGGGGGGTTAGGGGAGACCCAGTACTTC
CASSPGTSGGLGETQYF
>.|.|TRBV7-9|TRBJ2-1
TGTGCCAGCAGCTTCCGCCCGGGTAATGAGCAGTTCTTC
CASSFRPGNEQFF
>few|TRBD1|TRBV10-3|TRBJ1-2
TGTGCCATCAGGACAGGGGTTGATGGCTACACCTTC
CAIRTGVDGYTF
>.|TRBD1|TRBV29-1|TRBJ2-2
TGCAGCGTCGACAGGGTGAGAACCGGGGAGCTGTTTTTT
CSVDRVRTGELFF
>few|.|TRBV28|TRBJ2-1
TGTGCCAGCAGCGCTTCGGGGGAACATGAGCAGTTCTTC
CASSASGEHEQFF
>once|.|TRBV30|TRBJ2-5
TGTGCCTGGAGCCCAGCCCAAGAGGCCCAGTACTTC
CAWSPAQEAQYF
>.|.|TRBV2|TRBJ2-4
TGTGCCAGCATCCGCCCGGACTCCGACATTCAGTACTTC
CASIRPDSDIQYF
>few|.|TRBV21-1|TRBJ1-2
TGTGCCAGCAGCACTTCGGACAGAGCTAACTATGGCTACACCTTC
CASSTSDRANYGYTF